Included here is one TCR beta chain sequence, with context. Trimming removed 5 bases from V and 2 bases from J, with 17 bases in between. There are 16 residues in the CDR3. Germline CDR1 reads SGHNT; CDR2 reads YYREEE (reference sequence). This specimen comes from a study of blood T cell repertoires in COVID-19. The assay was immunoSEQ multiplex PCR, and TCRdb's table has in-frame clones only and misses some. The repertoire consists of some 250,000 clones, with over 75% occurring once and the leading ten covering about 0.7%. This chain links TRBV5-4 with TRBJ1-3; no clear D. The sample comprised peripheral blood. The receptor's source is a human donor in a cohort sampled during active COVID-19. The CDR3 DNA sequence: TGTGCCAGCAGACCCTTCGCAGTTTTTACTGGAAACACCATATATTTT. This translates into CASRPFAVFTGNTIYF. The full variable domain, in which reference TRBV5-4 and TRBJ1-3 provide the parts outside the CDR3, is ETGVTQSPTHLIKTRGQQVTLRCSSQSGHNTVSWYQQALGQGPQFIFQYYREEENGRGNFPPRFSGLQFPNYSSELNVNALELDDSALYLCASRPFAVFTGNTIYFGEGSWLTVV.